There are a few counts of the clone carrying this TCR beta chain. Its antigen is unknown. Relative to the germline gene, one junction end is altered; a read error may explain this. These data belong to a study of identical twins. The CDR3 contains 15 residues. TCRdb itself ran the 5' RACE reads through MiXCR, one entry per CDR3 protein. In the table there are around 300,000 distinct CDR3 sequences, about 8.1% of which are singletons. Study-level findings and limits: Modelling underestimated the level of out-of-frame TCR alpha sharing observed in monozygotic twins. Insertions ran lower in abundant cord blood beta clonotypes, though not in memory repertoires. These conclusions were based on statistical analysis (cross-sectional, not following the same donors).

A further study also used this sample, focusing on yellow fever vaccine responses in identical twins.

The chain employs TRBV12-3 or TRBV12-4 and TRBJ2-1; 12 bases map to TRBD2. The sequenced sample consisted of memory (CD45RO+) T cells sorted from blood. This clonotype was sampled from a young woman in good health. The CDR3 spells CASSLAGGPVNEQFF. The CDR3 nucleotides read TGTGCCAGCAGTCTAGCGGGAGGGCCTGTCAATGAGCAGTTCTTC.